The 15 T cell receptor beta chains reported below all come from one sample, sequenced in a study of T cell repertoires in cytomegalovirus infection. The antigens for these receptors are not known. TCRdb reprocessed the reads with MiXCR, giving one entry per CDR3 protein. The sample includes some 560,000 distinct CDR3 sequences, roughly 42% seen only once; the top ten take 48%. This specimen consisted of cultured PBMCs, obtained from culture after CMV antigen stimulation. These receptor sequences come from a human donor in good health (CMV status not recorded). Some clones in this sample may be carry-over from other donors' samples.

J is TRBJ2-3 and V is TRBV7-3; 13 bases match TRBD2. Germline V CDR1 and CDR2: SGHTA, FQGTGA. The CDR3 loop spans 19 amino acids. V gave up 5 bases and J gave up 6 bases; unmatched junction bases: 17. In DNA form, the CDR3 reads TGTGCCAGCAGCAAGCGGCGGACTAGCGGGAGAATTCTAGCCGATACGCAGTATTTT. It encodes CASSKRRTSGRILADTQYF.

V and J are TRBV2 and TRBJ1-1, with 10 bases fitting TRBD1. CDR3 length: 15 residues. CDR1 and CDR2 from the germline V gene are SNHLY and FYNNEI. V shed 6 bases, J shed 4 bases, and the junction held 8 bases outside the gene matches. CDR3 region: CASRTPGQGTTEAFF. The CDR3 bases are TGTGCCAGCAGAACTCCGGGACAGGGGACCACTGAAGCTTTCTTT.

The chain combines TRBV7-2 with TRBJ1-1; unclear D gene. Germline CDR1 is SGHTA and CDR2 is FQGNSA. The CDR3 contains 12 residues. Between the trimmed V and J ends, which lost 6 bases and 4 bases, there was a span of 9 bases. CDR3 nucleotides: TGTGCCAGCAGGGCGAGCGGCACTGAAGCTTTCTTT. Its translation: CASRASGTEAFF.

This clonotype was detected only once. This sequence joins TRBV28 and TRBJ1-3; D uncertain. This CDR3 comprises 14 residues. Germline CDR1 and CDR2: MDHEN and SYDVKM. V shed 5 bases and J shed 1 base, with 9 bases lying between them. Here the CDR3 DNA reads TGTGCCAGCAGTACACCCGATTCTGGAAACACCATATATTTT. Its translation: CASSTPDSGNTIYF.

The J gene is TRBJ1-1, the V gene TRBV25-1; D is undetermined. Trimming stripped 2 bases from V and 3 bases from J, with 10 bases between. The CDR3 is made up of 14 amino acids. Looked up from germline, CDR1 is MGHDK and CDR2 is SYGVNS. The CDR3 here is CASSETAYYTEAFF. The CDR3 nucleotides read TGTGCCAGCAGTGAAACCGCCTATTACACTGAAGCTTTCTTT.

This clonotype was observed once. This chain joins TRBV20-1 and TRBJ1-1, with 10 bases matching TRBD1. Trimming at V came to 4 bases and at J to 1 base, leaving 3 bases not matched to a gene. CDR3 length equals 14 residues. The germline gives CDR1 DFQATT, CDR2 SNEGSKA (reference sequence). CDR3 loop: CSATRQGANTEAFF. CDR3 sequence (DNA): TGCAGTGCTACGCGACAGGGGGCGAACACTGAAGCTTTCTTT.

The V gene is TRBV20-1, the J gene TRBJ2-1, with D possibly being TRBD2 (5 bases). Germline assignment: CDR1 DFQATT and CDR2 SNEGSKA (reference sequence). The CDR3 runs 11 residues. CDR3 in amino acids: CRETGWEEQFF. The CDR3 DNA is TGCAGGGAGACCGGTTGGGAGGAGCAGTTCTTC.

V is TRBV28 and J is TRBJ2-3; no definite D call. This CDR3 spans 15 amino acids. Germline assignment: CDR1 MDHEN and CDR2 SYDVKM. V was clipped by 3 bases and J by 4 bases, with 14 bases between them. This CDR3 reads CASSFRPGSPDTQYF. The CDR3 DNA reads TGTGCCAGCAGTTTTAGACCCGGCAGCCCAGATACGCAGTATTTT. Full variable domain (missing parts from reference TRBV28 and TRBJ2-3): DVKVTQSSRYLVKRTGEKVFLECVQDMDHENMFWYRQDPGLGLRLIYFSYDVKMKEKGDIPEGYSVSREKKERFSLILESASTNQTSMYLCASSFRPGSPDTQYFGPGTRLTVL.

The sample holds a few counts of this clonotype. The chain uses TRBV7-2 and TRBJ2-5; no clear D gene. Germline CDR1 and CDR2: SGHTA and FQGNSA. The V end lost 5 bases, the J end lost 5 bases, and 12 bases lay between the germline ends. This CDR3 has 13 residues. CDR3 residues: CASSPSPRETQYF. The CDR3 coding sequence is TGTGCCAGCAGCCCCAGTCCCCGGGAGACCCAGTACTTC.

The chain carries TRBV19 and TRBJ2-2; TRBD2 might be the D (6 bases). Germline V gene sequence: CDR1 LNHDA, CDR2 SQIVND (reference sequence). This CDR3 region has 16 residues. V lost 1 base to trimming and J lost 1 base, with 10 bases between them. CDR3 nucleotides: TGTGCCAGTAGTATAGTTGGTAGCGGGAACACCGGGGAGCTGTTTTTT. Its translation: CASSIVGSGNTGELFF.

The V call is TRBV7-2, the J call TRBJ2-7; D gene ambiguous. Per germline, CDR1 SGHTA and CDR2 FQGNSA. The CDR3 extends over 16 amino acids. V lost 0 bases, J lost 3 bases, and 15 bases lay in between. The CDR3 here is CASSLASSHTGYEQYF. The CDR3 coding sequence is TGTGCCAGCAGCTTAGCGTCAAGCCACACGGGCTACGAGCAGTACTTC. Full variable domain (outside the CDR3, taken from reference TRBV7-2 and TRBJ2-7): GAGVSQSPSNKVTEKGKDVELRCDPISGHTALYWYRQSLGQGLEFLIYFQGNSAPDKSGLPSDRFSAERTGGSVSTLTIQRTQQEDSAVYLCASSLASSHTGYEQYFGPGTRLTVT.

This chain links TRBV6-1 with TRBJ1-4; D is undetermined. V lost 7 bases to trimming and J lost 3 bases, with 9 bases between them. Germline lookup yields CDR1 MNHNS and CDR2 SASEGT. The CDR3 extends over 13 amino acids. The CDR3: CASIRTPNEKLFF. In nucleotides, the CDR3 is TGTGCCAGCATTCGGACCCCTAATGAAAAACTGTTTTTT.

This clonotype was seen only a few times. V is TRBV7-2 and J is TRBJ2-7, with D unresolved. Germline loops: CDR1 SGHTA, CDR2 FQGNSA. The CDR3 sequence is 14 residues long. Trimming cost V 5 bases and J 4 bases, with 15 bases left between them. The CDR3 nucleotides are TGTGCCAGCAGCGCCCGGGCCCAACGGTACGAGCAGTACTTC. Translation: CASSARAQRYEQYF.

This clonotype was seen only a few times. The chain combines TRBV12-3 or TRBV12-4 with TRBJ1-1, with D possibly matching TRBD1 (6 bases). The CDR3 is 14 residues long. Trimming left V 6 bases short and J 3 bases short, with 14 bases between. CDR3 bases: TGTGCCAGCAGGTCGGGGGGGCCACACACTGAAGCTTTCTTT. Protein product: CASRSGGPHTEAFF.

This rearrangement joins TRBV28 to TRBJ2-1; D perhaps matches TRBD2 (6 bases). Trimming left V 4 bases short and J 9 bases short, with 22 bases between. Germline CDR1 reads MDHEN; CDR2 reads SYDVKM. The length of the CDR3 is 16 residues. CDR3 sequence: CASSWVTGLSVIEQFF. For the CDR3, the DNA is TGTGCCAGCAGTTGGGTAACGGGACTTAGCGTTATTGAGCAGTTCTTC.